This T cell receptor (beta chain) was retrieved from a study of shared clonotypes between healthy human individuals. About the research overall: Each donor's CD8 memory used one plate, CD8 naive two, each CD4 subset three. Study-wide results and limits: Non-shared clonotypes had lower generation probabilities than those shared by all four donors. Depth of sequencing was expected to influence donor clonotype sharing.

Caucasian adults living in Nashville, Tennessee, provided all samples. Concerning this clone: Its target is unknown.

This table comes from immunoSEQ multiplex PCR, and its TCRdb copy is limited to in-frame clones, with some not included. The sample carries some 2,000,000 clones, approximately 94% recorded once. V gave up 2 bases and J gave up 10 bases, with 16 bases separating them. The CDR3 has 15 amino acids. The germline V gene encodes CDR1 SGHRS and CDR2 YFSETQ. The chain carries TRBV5-1 and TRBJ1-6, with a tentative D call TRBD1 (6 bases). The material sequenced was naive CD4+ T cells sorted from blood. Noted subset: CD45RA+ positively selected. This clonotype was obtained from a man aged 18 to 29 in good health. The CDR3 reads CASSFSRDTSSPLHF. CDR3 DNA: TGCGCCAGCAGCTTTTCCCGGGACACGTCCTCACCCCTCCACTTT.